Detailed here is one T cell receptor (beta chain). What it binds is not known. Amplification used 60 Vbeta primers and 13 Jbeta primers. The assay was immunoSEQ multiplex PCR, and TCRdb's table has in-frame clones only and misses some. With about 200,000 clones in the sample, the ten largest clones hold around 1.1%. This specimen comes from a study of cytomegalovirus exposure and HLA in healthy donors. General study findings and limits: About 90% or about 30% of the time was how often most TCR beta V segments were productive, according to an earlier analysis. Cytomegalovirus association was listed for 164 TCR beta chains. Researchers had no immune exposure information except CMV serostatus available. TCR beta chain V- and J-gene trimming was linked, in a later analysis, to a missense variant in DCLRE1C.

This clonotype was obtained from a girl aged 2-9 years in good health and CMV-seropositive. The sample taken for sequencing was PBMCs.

The CDR3 sequence: CATRTSSGNTIYF. CDR3 DNA sequence: TGTGCCACGCGGACTAGCTCTGGAAACACCATATATTTT. The gene calls are TRBV10-3 and TRBJ1-3; the D is unclear. V lost 10 bases and J 0 bases, leaving 10 bases between the germline ends. This CDR3 is 13 amino acids long. In germline, CDR1 is ENHRY, CDR2 SYGVKD.